This TCR beta chain emerged from a study of beta chain features in type 1 diabetes (dated by TCRdb to 2016 to 2019). Turning to the overall study: Mean age, gender distribution, total cell number and subset yield did not differ between patients and healthy donors. A total of approximately 100 million sorted cells were examined across all samples, and the number of cells per subset was strongly correlated with RNA yield. In the study, TCRB repertoires of sorted circulating CD4+ T cell subsets from recently diagnosed type 1 diabetes patients were compared with those of matched healthy donors. Regulatory and stem cell-like memory subsets were obtained from only 8 patients and roughly 8 healthy donors, while naive and central memory subsets were obtained from all 30 or so donors. What the work shows at the level of the full study, not this receptor alone: Naive, central memory and regulatory TCRB repertoires appeared to be more similar among patients than among healthy donors. Because cDNA was sequenced instead of genomic DNA, highly expressing activated cells could be over-represented, though the groups showed no difference in activation or CD3 levels. HLA sub-analyses involved small numbers of individuals, so any influence of HLA type on TCRB rearrangement remained unresolved. A moderate but significant shortening of TCRB CDR3 length was observed in type 1 diabetes patients in all four CD4+ subsets. Patients with type 1 diabetes made fewer insertions and deleted more nucleotides at VDJ recombination sites, implying thymic rearrangement abnormalities. PCR might favor shorter templates, but patient and control samples were amplified and corrected together, so any skew would affect both groups equally.

A note on this clone: This clone's antigen is unknown. No base quality information exists; no much larger clone differs at one position.

The CDR3, from cysteine to phenylalanine, totals 14 residues. Kept here is only the CDR3 DNA, which spans 42 bases and is read in frame from base 1. Trimming takes 6 bases off V and 4 bases off J; junction bases not matched to a gene: 6. CDR1 and CDR2 (MNHNY, SVGAGI) derive from the germline V gene (reference sequence). The entire isolated RNA was reverse transcribed using the High Capacity cDNA Reverse Transcription Kit, and thus expressed TCRB transcripts were sequenced. Naive, central memory and regulatory T cell samples underwent deep immunoSEQ sequencing, averaging roughly 3.5 million total reads per sample. Sorted cells were lysed in RLT buffer and RNA was extracted with DNase-treated RNeasy Micro or Mini kits, depending on cell number. To prevent cross-contamination, each cell subset was processed individually, whereas patient and healthy donor samples were processed jointly. TCRB sequences were amplified from cDNA with the immunoSEQ multiplex PCR, producing 87-bp fragments spanning the CDR3 region. Sequencing of the amplicons was done on the Illumina HiSeq platform. The authors processed their data as follows. Synthetic template baselines were used to correct PCR bias computationally, reads within Hamming distance 2 were collapsed together, and singletons that could not be merged were discarded. Reads were aligned against IMGT so that V, D and J genes, CDR3 length and insertions or deletions at six rearrangement sites could be assigned. Within each subset, clonotype counts were normalized to sorted cell number, after which true diversity and Gini coefficients were computed with the tcR R package. The overlap coefficient, calculated on TCRB nucleotide sequences, was used to quantify repertoire sharing. In its TCRdb copy, this immuneACCESS table keeps in-frame sequences only and misses some clones. Where compared with another copy, unresolved V genes explain less than half of these, and the others have no known cause. That table supplies the V and J calls and clone size; D and trimming were determined from the DNA. The sample data list more than 100,000 clones, and 9% of these were observed just once. Of the sample, 0.6% to 0.9% is held by the ten largest clones.

Each donor gave one peripheral blood draw, roughly 0.11 L on average, collected into heparinised tubes. A BD FACSAria II and a panel including CD45RO, CCR7, CD25, CD127, CD95 and CD27 were used to sort naive, central memory, regulatory and stem cell-like memory CD4+ T cells. Every sorted population had a purity above 95%. PBMCs were isolated right away by Lymphoprep density gradient centrifugation and were stained directly, without culture. So that batch effects would be minimized, each experiment stained and sorted samples in pairs, pairing one healthy donor with one patient. The clonotype comes from a man aged 30 to 39 with type 1 diabetes. Sequenced: central memory CD4+ T cells from blood. Here the chain combines TRBV6-6 and TRBJ1-2; 9 of the junction bases match TRBD1. CDR3 loop: CASSSPGQGYGYTF. The nucleotides read TGTGCCAGCAGCTCTCCGGGACAGGGCTATGGCTACACCTTC.